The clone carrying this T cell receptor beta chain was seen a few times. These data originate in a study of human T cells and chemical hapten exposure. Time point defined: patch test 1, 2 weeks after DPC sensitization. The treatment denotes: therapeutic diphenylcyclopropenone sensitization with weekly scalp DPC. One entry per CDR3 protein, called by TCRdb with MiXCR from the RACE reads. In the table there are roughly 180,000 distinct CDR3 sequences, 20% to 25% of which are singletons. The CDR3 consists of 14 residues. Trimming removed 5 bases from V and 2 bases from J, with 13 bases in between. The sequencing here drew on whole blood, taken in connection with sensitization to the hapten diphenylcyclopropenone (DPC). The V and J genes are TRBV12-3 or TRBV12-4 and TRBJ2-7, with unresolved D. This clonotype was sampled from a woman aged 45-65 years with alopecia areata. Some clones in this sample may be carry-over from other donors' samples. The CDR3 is CASSHFRAPYEQYF. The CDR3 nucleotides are TGTGCCAGCAGTCACTTTCGGGCTCCCTACGAGCAGTACTTC.